The next 30 T cell receptor beta chains were all read from a single sample in a study of shared clonotypes between healthy human individuals. Here immunoSEQ multiplex PCR was the method, and the copy in TCRdb shows in-frame clones only, minus some. The sample yields 400,000 to 550,000 clones, around 79% seen once. Sample: PBMCs. These receptors were collected from a woman in her thirties or forties in good health. Some clones in this sample may be carry-over from other donors' samples.

This chain links TRBV27 with TRBJ2-2; D not resolved. Trimming shortened V by 3 bases and J by 6 bases, and 5 bases separated the two germline ends. Germline lookup yields CDR1 MNHEY and CDR2 SMNVEV (reference sequence). The CDR3 consists of 12 residues. The CDR3 coding sequence is TGTGCCAGCAGTTTTCTTCCCGGGGAGCTGTTTTTT. Translation gives CASSFLPGELFF.

This clone was detected once. V gene TRBV28 combines with J gene TRBJ1-5; D call uncertain. The CDR3 covers 12 residues. Germline CDR1 and CDR2: MDHEN and SYDVKM. V was shortened by 2 bases and J by 10 bases, with 9 bases between the two germline ends. The CDR3 nucleotides are TGTGCCAGCAGTTTACGGCCCAGCCCCCAGCATTTT. It is translated as CASSLRPSPQHF.

This clone was detected ten times or more. This chain connects TRBV15 to TRBJ1-1; 8 bases are a match to TRBD1. The CDR3 consists of 15 residues. Looked up from germline, CDR1 is LNHNV and CDR2 is YYDKDF (reference sequence). V was pared by 1 base and J by 4 bases, with 5 bases of the junction left unmatched. Here the CDR3 DNA reads TGTGCCACCAGCAGAGGGACAGGGTATTTCACTGAAGCTTTCTTT. Residues: CATSRGTGYFTEAFF.

The CDR3 region is CASSRSGNYGYTF. In nucleotides, the CDR3 is TGTGCCAGCAGCAGGTCGGGAAACTATGGCTACACCTTC. V is TRBV13 and J is TRBJ1-2; D is unresolved. The CDR3 runs 13 residues. V was trimmed by 5 bases and J by 2 bases, leaving 9 bases between them. Per the germline V gene, CDR1 is PRHDT and CDR2 is FYEKMQ (reference sequence). Full variable domain (rest looked up from reference TRBV13 and TRBJ1-2): AAGVIQSPRHLIKEKRETATLKCYPIPRHDTVYWYQQGPGQDPQFLISFYEKMQSDKGSIPDRFSAQQFSDYHSELNMSSLELGDSALYFCASSRSGNYGYTFGSGTRLTVV.

J is TRBJ2-1 and V is TRBV6-1, with D tentatively TRBD1 (6 bases). CDR3 length: 16 amino acids. V was cut by 2 bases and J by 3 bases, with 14 bases left in between. CDR1 and CDR2 (germline): MNHNS, SASEGT. CDR3 protein: CASSEMAGAVYNEQFF. The CDR3 DNA reads as TGTGCCAGCAGTGAAATGGCAGGGGCGGTCTACAATGAGCAGTTCTTC.

This clone was observed a few times. This rearrangement joins TRBV19 to TRBJ1-4; no clear D. CDR1 is LNHDA, CDR2 SQIVND, per germline (reference sequence). Between the trimmed V and J ends, which lost 10 bases and 3 bases, there was a span of 15 bases. The CDR3 sequence is 14 residues long. The CDR3 DNA sequence: TGTGCCACCCTCGGACGTGGGTCTAATGAAAAACTGTTTTTT. Translation: CATLGRGSNEKLFF.

This chain uses TRBV18 with TRBJ2-3; TRBD2 is a possible D gene (5 bases). V lost 5 bases and J lost 2, with 8 bases in between. The length of the CDR3 is 13 residues. Germline values: CDR1 KGHSH, CDR2 LQKENI. CDR3: CASSRELTDTQYF. The CDR3 nucleotides are TGTGCCAGCTCAAGGGAGCTCACAGATACGCAGTATTTT.

The V call is TRBV5-1, the J call TRBJ2-7, with TRBD2 identical over 8 bases. This CDR3 is 15 amino acids long. Germline assignment: CDR1 SGHRS and CDR2 YFSETQ. Unmatched junction bases numbered 7, after V lost 4 bases and J lost 1 base. The CDR3 bases are TGCGCCAGCAGCGGAACAGCGGGAGAATCCTACGAGCAGTACTTC. It translates to CASSGTAGESYEQYF.

This clone was recorded only once. This chain uses TRBV19 with TRBJ1-3; 7 bases align to TRBD1. The CDR3 has 18 residues. The germline CDR1 and CDR2 sequences are LNHDA and SQIVND (reference sequence). The V gene end was trimmed by 4 bases and the J gene end by 1 base; junction bases not matched to a gene: 13. The CDR3 loop reads CASSTGPGQTLSGNTIYF. As DNA, the CDR3 is TGTGCCAGTAGTACCGGCCCGGGACAGACCCTTTCTGGAAACACCATATATTTT.

The J gene is TRBJ1-2, the V gene TRBV28, with a possible D match to TRBD1 (5 bases). CDR1 is MDHEN, CDR2 SYDVKM, per germline. The CDR3 is 12 residues long. V lost 6 bases, J lost 5 bases, and 10 bases lay in between. The chain's CDR3 is CASSGGYYGYTF. CDR3 DNA sequence: TGTGCCAGCAGCGGGGGTTATTATGGCTACACCTTC.

The rearrangement uses TRBV11-1 and TRBJ2-5; perhaps TRBD2 as D (6 bases). The germline V gene encodes CDR1 SGHAT and CDR2 FQDESV (reference sequence). CDR3 length equals 13 residues. Trimming removed 5 bases from V and 4 bases from J, with 11 bases in between. CDR3 protein: CASSALGGETQYF. Written as DNA, the CDR3 is TGTGCCAGCAGCGCCCTGGGGGGAGAGACCCAGTACTTC.

CDR3 protein: CASSLAGTDNQPQHF. The CDR3 nucleotides read TGTGCCAGCAGTTTGGCCGGGACAGATAATCAGCCCCAGCATTTT. The chain carries TRBV28 and TRBJ1-5; TRBD1 matches at 7 bases. CDR1 and CDR2 from the germline V gene are MDHEN and SYDVKM. V dropped 3 bases and J dropped 4; count of bases not matched to a gene: 6. CDR3 length: 15 residues.

V and J are TRBV6-4 and TRBJ2-1; D is unresolved. This CDR3 is built from 14 residues. Per the germline V gene, CDR1 is MRHNA and CDR2 is SNTAGT. The V end was cut by 4 bases, the J end by 6 bases, with 13 bases between. The CDR3 reads CASSARWSGNEQFF. Here the CDR3 DNA reads TGTGCCAGCAGTGCCCGGTGGTCGGGCAATGAGCAGTTCTTC.

The CDR3 coding sequence is TGTGCCAGCAGTGGGGGACTACCAGACAATGAGCAGTTCTTC. Protein product: CASSGGLPDNEQFF. The chain employs TRBV25-1 and TRBJ2-1; 7 nucleotides match TRBD2. The CDR3 consists of 14 residues. Germline V gives CDR1 MGHDK, CDR2 SYGVNS. Trimming at V came to 4 bases and at J to 5 bases, leaving 5 bases not matched to a gene.

This sequence joins TRBV28 and TRBJ2-3; 7 nucleotides match TRBD2. The CDR3 runs 15 residues. Germline V gene sequence: CDR1 MDHEN, CDR2 SYDVKM. V lost 6 bases to trimming and J lost 1 base; unmatched junction nucleotides: 7. The CDR3 DNA is TGTGCCAGCAGCTCAGCGGGATGGGGCACAGATACGCAGTATTTT. This sequence encodes CASSSAGWGTDTQYF.

The V and J genes are TRBV28 and TRBJ1-5; 9 bases are shared with TRBD1. After removal of 7 bases from V and 6 bases from J, the junction contained 25 bases not matched to a gene. Germline CDR1 MDHEN, CDR2 SYDVKM. The CDR3 contains 20 residues. CDR3 loop: CASTPLGTKPGQGFIQPQHF. For the CDR3, the DNA is TGTGCCAGCACTCCATTGGGGACCAAACCGGGACAGGGATTTATTCAGCCCCAGCATTTT.

The rearrangement uses TRBV11-2 and TRBJ1-2; perhaps TRBD1 as D (6 bases). Germline V gene data show CDR1 as SGHAT and CDR2 as FQNNGV. This CDR3 contains 16 residues. V lost 3 bases, J lost 1 base, and 15 bases lay in between. In DNA, the CDR3 is TGTGCCAGCAGCTTGGAAATTACAGGGTTTAACTATGGCTACACCTTC. Translation gives CASSLEITGFNYGYTF.

This chain links TRBV21-1 with TRBJ1-1; no DNA check was done on the table's D call, TRBD1. TRBV21-1 is deemed a pseudogene. The CDR3 has 14 amino acids. The DNA of the CDR3 is TGTGCCAGCAGCAAAGTCAGGGTTAACACTGAAGCTTTCTTT. It yields the protein CASSKVRVNTEAFF.

The rearrangement links TRBV10-2 to TRBJ2-1; TRBD2 aligns across 7 bases. CDR1 and CDR2 (germline): WSHSY, SAAADI. This CDR3 comprises 13 residues. Trimming took 9 bases from V and 9 from J; bases not matched to a gene: 11. CDR3 protein: CASTRDGGFEQFF. The CDR3 nucleotides are TGCGCCAGTACCCGGGACGGGGGGTTTGAGCAGTTCTTC.

There are a few counts of this clone. This chain links TRBV7-3 with TRBJ2-7; 11 nucleotides match TRBD2. Germline V gene data show CDR1 as SGHTA and CDR2 as FQGTGA. V lost 4 bases, J lost 2 bases, and 1 base stayed unmatched. CDR3 length: 14 amino acids. Here the CDR3 DNA reads TGTGCCAGCAGCTCGACTAGCGGGACCTACGAGCAGTACTTC. Encoded protein: CASSSTSGTYEQYF. Together with reference TRBV7-3 and TRBJ2-7, the CDR3 gives the full variable domain: GAGVSQTPSNKVTEKGKYVELRCDPISGHTALYWYRQSLGQGPEFLIYFQGTGAADDSGLPNDRFFAVRPEGSVSTLKIQRTERGDSAVYLCASSSTSGTYEQYFGPGTRLTVT.

The chain joins TRBV2 to TRBJ1-1; 8 bases fit TRBD1. CDR1 SNHLY and CDR2 FYNNEI come from the germline V gene. J lost 0 bases, V lost 11 bases, and 5 bases had no gene match. CDR3 length: 13 amino acids. CDR3 coding DNA: TGTGCCGGCAACAGGGGGTTGAACACTGAAGCTTTCTTT. Residues: CAGNRGLNTEAFF.

With regard to this clone: The germline gene is not matched at one end of the junction; a read error may be the cause. The chain couples TRBV7-9 to TRBJ2-7, with 11 bases matching TRBD2. CDR3 length equals 14 residues. The germline V gene has CDR1 SEHNR and CDR2 FQNEAQ (reference sequence). This chain's CDR3 is CASSIAGGSYEQYF. The CDR3 DNA is TGTGCCAGCAGCATAGCGGGAGGGTCCTACGAGCAGTACTTC.

This chain joins TRBV19 and TRBJ2-7, with 8 bases matching TRBD1. The CDR3 totals 15 residues. Unmatched junction bases numbered 6, after V lost 2 bases and J lost 3 bases. Germline CDR1 reads LNHDA; CDR2 reads SQIVND (reference sequence). This CDR3 is CASSISGTGFYEQYF. The CDR3 DNA is TGTGCCAGTAGTATATCCGGGACAGGTTTCTACGAGCAGTACTTC. Looking up the rest from reference TRBV19 and TRBJ2-7 gives the full variable domain: DGGITQSPKYLFRKEGQNVTLSCEQNLNHDAMYWYRQDPGQGLRLIYYSQIVNDFQKGDIAEGYSVSREKKESFPLTVTSAQKNPTAFYLCASSISGTGFYEQYFGPGTRLTVT.

With respect to this clone: Different DNA sequences within this sample yield the same CDR3. The V gene is TRBV5-1, the J gene TRBJ2-3; D gene ambiguous. Germline V gene lookup returns CDR1 SGHRS and CDR2 YFSETQ. The CDR3 consists of 13 residues. With 4 bases removed from V and 2 bases from J, the gap between germline ends came to 8 bases. The CDR3 loop reads CASSLGPTDTQYF. The CDR3, as DNA: TGCGCCAGCAGCCTCGGGCCCACAGATACGCAGTATTTT.

In DNA, the CDR3 is TGTGCCATCAGGGCCGGGACAGGGGGCGCACACGAGCAGTACTTC. Translation: CAIRAGTGGAHEQYF. The J gene is TRBJ2-7, the V gene TRBV10-3, with 12 positions matching TRBD1. The germline V gene encodes CDR1 ENHRY and CDR2 SYGVKD. The CDR3 loop spans 15 amino acids. Trimming removed 6 bases from V and 5 bases from J; junction bases left unmatched: 8.

The chain carries TRBV7-5 and TRBJ2-2; the table's TRBD1 call for D was not verified on the DNA. TRBV7-5 is given as a pseudogene. This CDR3 is built from 15 residues. The CDR3 coding sequence is TGTGTCAGAAGCTTAGTAGGACAGAAACCCGGGGAGCTGTTTTTT. Amino acid sequence: CVRSLVGQKPGELFF.

V is TRBV6-5 and J is TRBJ1-5; D may be TRBD1 (5 bases). With 2 bases removed from V and 1 base from J, the gap between germline ends came to 12 bases. Germline V gives CDR1 MNHEY, CDR2 SVGAGI. The CDR3 contains 16 residues. CDR3 bases: TGTGCCAGCAGTTACCGGGGGGTTGGCAGCAATCAGCCCCAGCATTTT. Encoded protein: CASSYRGVGSNQPQHF.

This chain joins TRBV19 and TRBJ2-7; 15 bases are a match to TRBD2. CDR3 length equals 17 residues. The ends lost 4 bases at V and 6 bases at J; junction bases unmatched: 10. CDR1 and CDR2 (germline): LNHDA, SQIVND (reference sequence). The CDR3 is CASSTGLAGGRGFEQYF. CDR3 bases: TGTGCCAGTAGTACCGGACTAGCGGGAGGGCGTGGATTCGAGCAGTACTTC. The variable domain in full, with the rest retrieved from reference TRBV19 and TRBJ2-7, is DGGITQSPKYLFRKEGQNVTLSCEQNLNHDAMYWYRQDPGQGLRLIYYSQIVNDFQKGDIAEGYSVSREKKESFPLTVTSAQKNPTAFYLCASSTGLAGGRGFEQYFGPGTRLTVT.

The chain links TRBV10-1 to TRBJ2-3; D not resolved. The CDR3 runs 14 residues. The V end was cut by 3 bases, the J end by 4 bases, with 11 bases between. Germline CDR1 reads WNHNN; CDR2 reads SYGVQD (reference sequence). CDR3 in DNA: TGCGCCAGCAGTGAAGGAAATAGGGCAGATACGCAGTATTTT. It translates to CASSEGNRADTQYF.

This clone occurred a few times. J is TRBJ2-1 and V is TRBV5-1; 7 bases map to TRBD2. CDR3 length equals 14 residues. Germline V gene sequence: CDR1 SGHRS, CDR2 YFSETQ. The ends lost 5 bases at V and 4 bases at J; junction bases unmatched: 6. CDR3 sequence: CASRASGAYNEQFF. CDR3 coding DNA: TGCGCCAGCAGAGCAAGCGGGGCATACAATGAGCAGTTCTTC.